This T cell receptor beta chain emerged from a study of shared clonotypes between healthy human individuals. Overall study results and limits: An effect of sequencing depth on clonotype sharing among donors was expected.

A note on this clone: As yet, its antigen is unknown.

This table comes from immunoSEQ multiplex PCR, and its TCRdb copy is limited to in-frame clones, with some not included. The profile shows 1.5 million to 1.9 million clones, under 99% of them singletons. Within Nashville, Tennessee resided all donors, each a Caucasian adult. This CDR3 region has 16 residues. The junction had 5 bases not matched to a gene; V was cut back by 1 base and J by 1 base. Germline CDR1 is LGHNA and CDR2 is YNFKEQ. The chain links TRBV4-2 to TRBJ2-3; 7 bases are a match to TRBD2. Sequencing was carried out using naive CD4+ T cells sorted from blood. Sample subset: CD45RA+ positively selected. This receptor was identified in a man aged 25 to 40 in good health. CDR3 sequence: CASSQGGGIGTDTQYF. The CDR3 bases are TGTGCCAGCAGCCAAGGGGGGGGGATTGGCACAGATACGCAGTATTTT.